A single TCR beta chain is shown here with its context. Its antigen is currently unknown. This sample is part of a study of Ad26.COV2.S vaccination and SARS-CoV-2 variants. Study in general: Donor got 5x10^10 or 1x10^11 viral particles of Ad26.COV2.S. General study results and limits: The analyses of TCR breadth and depth may have understated the size of total T cell responses. Vaccinees and placebo recipients showed similar non-spike TCR breadth.

Assay: immunoSEQ multiplex PCR; the TCRdb copy retains only in-frame clones and omits some. The sample records around 500,000 clones, roughly nine tenths being singletons. This sample's treatment: 15 to 20 received Ad26.COV2.S at low or high dose, single or two shots; several received placebo; per-sample allocation not given. Following the first vaccine or placebo injection, samples were taken on day 63. Boston supplied an adult donor aged 18-55 years. This CDR3 comprises 13 residues. Between the trimmed V and J ends, which lost 2 bases and 4 bases, there was a span of 9 bases. Germline values: CDR1 SGHTS, CDR2 YDEGEE.

This sequence joins TRBV5-8 and TRBJ2-5, with D uncertain. Sequencing was performed on peripheral blood, taken in a trial of Ad26.COV2.S vaccine versus placebo. The TCR comes from a person between 18 and 59 years old who received the Ad26.COV2.S COVID-19 vaccine or a placebo. The DNA for the CDR3 is TGTGCCAGCAGCTTTTCGGCACGAGAGACCCAGTACTTC. Translated: CASSFSARETQYF.